These T cell receptor beta chains were read from a single sample in a study of blood T cell repertoires in COVID-19. Profiled with immunoSEQ multiplex PCR; TCRdb holds only in-frame clones, not every one. This table holds fewer than 400,000 clones, roughly 86% found once. Material for sequencing was peripheral blood. The receptors come from a human donor in a cohort sampled during active COVID-19. Each CDR3 is given with its conserved first and last residue. The order of the fields is clone size, V gene, CDR3 protein. Only part of the rows carry a size: once, few, many, or a class if the clone is expanded.

clone_size: .; v_call: TRBV7-2; cdr3_aa: CASSLAGGANYGYTF
clone_size: .; v_call: TRBV29-1; cdr3_aa: CSVDLGTESNYGYTF
clone_size: .; v_call: TRBV24-1; cdr3_aa: CATSDWYGTSVQETQYF
clone_size: .; v_call: TRBV20-1; cdr3_aa: CSARSLREQFF
clone_size: .; v_call: TRBV28; cdr3_aa: CASSWTLTGELFF
clone_size: .; v_call: TRBV5-1; cdr3_aa: CASSNQRGGDEQFF
clone_size: .; v_call: TRBV30; cdr3_aa: CAWSTVRVNTEAFF
clone_size: .; v_call: TRBV5-4; cdr3_aa: CASSVGGGPDTQYF
clone_size: .; v_call: TRBV7-4; cdr3_aa: CASFGRRAEELRETQYF
clone_size: .; v_call: TRBV5-1; cdr3_aa: CASAETGATNEKLFF
clone_size: .; v_call: TRBV10-1; cdr3_aa: CASIPHGGGRANTEAFF
clone_size: once; v_call: TRBV5-1; cdr3_aa: CASRTGGSETQYF
clone_size: .; v_call: TRBV18; cdr3_aa: CASSPSVAEVGNTIYF
clone_size: .; v_call: TRBV7-2; cdr3_aa: CASSQGHRTTEAFF
clone_size: .; v_call: TRBV5-4; cdr3_aa: CASSFFRREGHEQFF
clone_size: .; v_call: TRBV5-1; cdr3_aa: CASSVGSRTGSAFF
clone_size: .; v_call: TRBV6-5; cdr3_aa: CASSYLSSADTQYF
clone_size: once; v_call: TRBV7-9; cdr3_aa: CASTNREGGYTF
clone_size: .; v_call: TRBV30; cdr3_aa: CALEGQVGEKLFF
clone_size: .; v_call: TRBV28; cdr3_aa: CASSLSGANTGELFF
clone_size: .; v_call: TRBV5-1; cdr3_aa: CASSLQLEGGLLHF
clone_size: .; v_call: TRBV4-1; cdr3_aa: CASSLQGDNQPQHF